Each of the 13 T cell receptor beta chains below was sequenced from the same sample in a study of blood T cell repertoires in COVID-19. The assay was immunoSEQ multiplex PCR, and TCRdb's table has in-frame clones only and misses some. This sample carries 100,000 to 150,000 clones, about 70% of them seen once, and the ten largest clones take around 5.5%. The specimen was peripheral blood. The receptors were sampled from a man between 60 and 75 years old with acute or convalescent COVID-19.

The chain combines TRBV5-1 with TRBJ1-1; possible D gene TRBD1, 5 bases. Trimming removed 1 base from V and 0 bases from J, with 19 bases in between. The CDR3 has 18 residues. The germline CDR1 and CDR2 sequences are SGHRS and YFSETQ. In DNA form, the CDR3 reads TGCGCCAGCAGCTTGACGTACAGCAGGGTAAATTTGAACACTGAAGCTTTCTTT. This translates into CASSLTYSRVNLNTEAFF.

The chain combines TRBV5-1 with TRBJ2-3, with 8 bases aligning to TRBD2. The germline V gene encodes CDR1 SGHRS and CDR2 YFSETQ. J lost 2 bases, V lost 4 bases, and 6 bases had no gene match. This CDR3 contains 15 residues. DNA of the CDR3: TGCGCCAGCAGCCATAGCGGGACGGACACAGATACGCAGTATTTT. Amino acid sequence: CASSHSGTDTDTQYF.

The V and J genes are TRBV27 and TRBJ1-4; TRBD1 matches 8 bases. Germline trimming cut 4 bases from V and 7 bases from J; bases unmatched to any gene: 8. The germline CDR1 and CDR2 sequences are MNHEY and SMNVEV (reference sequence). The CDR3 sequence is 15 residues long. CDR3 nucleotide sequence: TGTGCCAGCAGTTCCCAGGGGGCAGGGGGTGAAAAACTGTTTTTT. This codes for CASSSQGAGGEKLFF.

The chain has TRBV2 and TRBJ2-2; D might be TRBD2 (6 bases). V lost 7 bases, J lost 6 bases, and 18 bases lay in between. This CDR3 comprises 15 residues. Germline V CDR1 and CDR2: SNHLY, FYNNEI. CDR3 coding DNA: TGTGCCAGCACTCGGGAGAGTATGGGGGCCGGGGAGCTGTTTTTT. Protein sequence: CASTRESMGAGELFF.

This clone was observed a few times. The chain has TRBV4-2 and TRBJ1-2; D unresolved. From germline, CDR1 is LGHNA and CDR2 YNFKEQ. Trimming shortened V by 0 bases and J by 1 base, and 12 bases separated the two germline ends. The CDR3 totals 16 residues. DNA for the CDR3: TGTGCCAGCAGCCAAGAGCCCGCGGGTGTTAACTATGGCTACACCTTC. The encoded protein is CASSQEPAGVNYGYTF.

In DNA form, the CDR3 reads TGTGCCAGCAAGGTCGGGACAGGGTTGAATGAGCAGTTCTTC. This encodes CASKVGTGLNEQFF. V gene TRBV2 combines with J gene TRBJ2-1; 9 nucleotides line up with TRBD1. The CDR3 spans 14 residues. The germline gives CDR1 SNHLY, CDR2 FYNNEI. The V and J ends lost 7 bases and 7 bases, in that order; junction bases with no gene match: 8.

The chain carries TRBV18 and TRBJ2-7, with 8 positions matching TRBD1. Germline V gene sequence: CDR1 KGHSH, CDR2 LQKENI. Trimming cost V 2 bases and J 3 bases; bases outside gene matches: 3. This CDR3 comprises 14 residues. CDR3 DNA: TGTGCCAGCTCACCAACGACAGGGGACTACGAGCAGTACTTC. This translates into CASSPTTGDYEQYF. The whole variable domain, filled in from reference TRBV18 and TRBJ2-7, reads NAGVMQNPRHLVRRRGQEARLRCSPMKGHSHVYWYRQLPEEGLKFMVYLQKENIIDESGMPKERFSAEFPKEGPSILRIQQVVRGDSAAYFCASSPTTGDYEQYFGPGTRLTVT.

This clone was observed a single time. This chain joins TRBV30 and TRBJ2-4; D remains unclear. Trimming shortened V by 1 base and J by 9 bases, and 19 bases separated the two germline ends. Germline loops: CDR1 GTSNPN, CDR2 SVGIG (reference sequence). This CDR3 region has 15 residues. The CDR3 sequence is CAWSAALGAASIQYF. The CDR3 coding sequence is TGTGCCTGGAGTGCCGCCCTGGGCGCCGCTTCCATTCAGTACTTC.

The V gene is TRBV18, the J gene TRBJ1-5; weak D call: TRBD1 (6 bases). The germline V gene encodes CDR1 KGHSH and CDR2 LQKENI. V shed 6 bases and J shed 4 bases, with 19 bases lying between them. This CDR3 has 16 residues. The CDR3 reads CASSPSTGGGNQPQHF. CDR3 nucleotides: TGTGCCAGCTCTCCCTCCACGGGGGGCGGGAATCAGCCCCAGCATTTT.

This clone showed up just once. V gene TRBV11-3 combines with J gene TRBJ2-1, with 15 bases fitting TRBD2. With 4 bases clipped from V and 7 bases from J, the junction kept 8 bases outside the gene matches. The CDR3 consists of 17 residues. Germline CDR1 SGHNT, CDR2 YENEEA. CDR3 residues: CASSSAAGTSGRNEQFF. In DNA, the CDR3 is TGTGCCAGCAGCTCCGCGGCGGGGACTAGCGGGAGGAATGAGCAGTTCTTC.

The chain links TRBV5-4 to TRBJ2-1; tentatively, D is TRBD2 (6 bases). This CDR3 has 15 amino acids. The germline gives CDR1 SGHNT, CDR2 YYREEE (reference sequence). Between the trimmed V and J ends, which lost 4 bases and 6 bases, there was a span of 17 bases. CDR3 sequence: CASSITGVRANEQFF. CDR3 coding DNA: TGTGCCAGCAGCATCACGGGAGTGAGAGCCAATGAGCAGTTCTTC.

The rearrangement links TRBV21-1 to TRBJ2-1; the D call TRBD2 from the table was never checked on the DNA. TRBV21-1 is annotated as a pseudogene. This CDR3 has 18 residues. CDR3 in amino acids: CASRLLRESGLAQNEQFF. The CDR3 DNA sequence: TGTGCCAGCAGGTTACTGCGTGAATCGGGCCTAGCGCAAAATGAGCAGTTCTTC.

This clone was picked up a small number of times. J is TRBJ2-5 and V is TRBV2; 9 nucleotides align to TRBD1. Trimming at V came to 8 bases and at J to 5 bases, leaving 12 bases not matched to a gene. CDR1 is SNHLY, CDR2 FYNNEI, per germline. The CDR3 runs 15 residues. The CDR3 sequence is CASRWTGQGSETQYF. The CDR3, as DNA: TGTGCCAGCCGGTGGACGGGACAGGGATCCGAGACCCAGTACTTC.